Sequencing of this T cell receptor (beta chain) was carried out in a study of OX40 agonist ivuxolimab in advanced cancers. Across the study: Ivuxolimab was delivered to patients intravenously every 2 weeks at doses spanning 0.01 to 10 mg/kg. Regarding the study as a whole: At doses 0.1 to 3.0 mg/kg, CD4+ and CD8+ clones expanded. The work left the antigen specificity of expanded peripheral T cells undetermined.

Clones were read by immunoSEQ multiplex PCR, and TCRdb kept only the in-frame ones, dropping some. The sample has some 80,000 clones; 87% are singletons. Germline V gives CDR1 MGHDK, CDR2 SYGVNS. V dropped 5 bases and J dropped 6; count of bases not matched to a gene: 11. This CDR3 has 16 amino acids. Any history of autoimmune disease or systemic immunosuppression disqualified patients. With regard to this clone: Its antigen is unknown.

Sequencing used CD4+ or CD8+ T cells sorted from blood, obtained in a trial of the OX40 agonist ivuxolimab. The chain joins TRBV25-1 to TRBJ2-1; 9 bases fit TRBD2. The clonotype was recovered from an adult with an advanced solid tumor such as melanoma, head and neck, liver or kidney cancer. As DNA, the CDR3 is TGTGCCAGCAGTACCAGTAGCGGGAGAATTGGCAATGAGCAGTTCTTC. Amino acid sequence: CASSTSSGRIGNEQFF.